Listed below are T cell receptor beta chains from one sample, sequenced in a study of cytomegalovirus exposure and HLA in healthy donors. Data came from immunoSEQ multiplex PCR; TCRdb stores just in-frame clones and leaves some out. The data hold about 110,000 clones, with 70% to 80% observed a single time. Source material: PBMCs. The receptors derive from a woman aged 18-29 years in good health and CMV-seropositive. CDR3s include the opening cysteine and the closing phenylalanine or tryptophan.

V,J,CDR3
TRBV12-2,TRBJ2-3,CASRRTSGTADTQYF
TRBV6-6,TRBJ1-2,CASSLGTGGGYTF
TRBV7-9,TRBJ2-5,CASSLEGTAGGETQYF
TRBV11-2,TRBJ2-2,CASRSEAGLGGELFF
TRBV5-4,TRBJ1-4,CASSDRGQEGEKLFF
TRBV5-1,TRBJ2-5,CASSLNGGLRGETQYF
TRBV2,TRBJ1-1,CASRMRRNTEAFF
TRBV30,TRBJ2-2,CAWGRTVAGELFF
TRBV5-1,TRBJ1-5,CASSFEGASNQPQHF
TRBV13,TRBJ2-1,CASSRGTSGETPYNEQFF
TRBV11-3,TRBJ2-7,CASSQGSEQYF
TRBV5-1,TRBJ2-1,CASRDRGSYNEQFF
TRBV18,TRBJ1-5,CASSPPGQGASNQPQHF